This T cell receptor (beta chain) comes out of a study of T cells in localized non-small cell lung cancer. About this clone itself: The antigen is undetermined.

The data were produced by immunoSEQ multiplex PCR, yet TCRdb's version contains in-frame clones alone and is incomplete. The table has about 70,000 clones, 80% to 90% seen once. Study-wide results and limits: Out of the top 100 tumor clones, a median roughly 52 were seen in adjacent lung. Overall survival was longer when the density of T cells in the blood was higher. Only one tumor region was sequenced, so heterogeneity remains possible. The greatest T cell clonality was found in uninvolved adjacent lung (higher than in tumor).

The germline gives CDR1 LNHDA, CDR2 SQIVND (reference sequence). Trimming removed 3 bases at V and 4 bases at J, with 10 bases between. The CDR3 covers 14 residues. The chain joins TRBV19 to TRBJ2-1; possibly TRBD2 for D (6 bases). Sample: peripheral blood, taken before any cancer treatment. The receptor's source is a male donor at least 60 years old with stage III squamous cell lung carcinoma. CDR3: CASSMGLEYNEQFF. The CDR3 coding sequence is TGTGCCAGTAGTATGGGACTTGAGTACAATGAGCAGTTCTTC.